The clone carrying this T cell receptor beta chain was counted many times. How the authors handled the data: Scientists estimated how many nucleated cells there were by amplifying reference gene primers. Only in-frame clones appear in the TCRdb table, and some are missing; sequencing was by immunoSEQ multiplex PCR. V and J calls and clone size are as listed in that table; D and trimming were resolved from the DNA. This table holds 130,000 to 150,000 clones, roughly 86% found once. The data were obtained in a study of blood T cell repertoires in COVID-19. Looking at the study overall: Sources were T cells, B-cell-depleted T cells, or PBMCs; the material itself was cDNA or gDNA.

Deletions cut 7 bases from V and 4 bases from J, with 17 bases between. The length of the CDR3 is 15 residues. Germline CDR1 is ENHRY and CDR2 is SYGVKD. Input material: peripheral blood. V usage is TRBV10-3 and J usage is TRBJ2-1, with D tentatively TRBD2 (5 bases). The clonotype was recovered from a woman between 50 and 59 years old with acute or convalescent COVID-19. The CDR3 loop is CAINTPGLLYNEQFF. The DNA of the CDR3 is TGTGCCATCAACACCCCAGGACTTCTATACAATGAGCAGTTCTTC.